The rows below give T cell receptor beta chains drawn from one sample of a study of T cells in Graves' hyperthyroidism and ophthalmopathy. Via MiXCR, TCRdb re-called the multiplex PCR reads, giving one row per CDR3 protein. The table records hundreds of thousands of distinct CDR3 sequences, 20% to 25% of them present only once. The material sequenced was blood. Receptors were obtained from a man younger than 40 with Graves' ophthalmopathy. The CDR3 runs from the conserved cysteine through the conserved F or W. The D gene is left open where the match is weak. Size is stated for part of the rows, as once, few or many counts, or as a class when the clone is expanded.

CDR3 protein: CASSLDGRGPDTQYF
CDR3 DNA: TGCGCCAGCAGCCTAGACGGGAGGGGCCCAGATACGCAGTATTTT
CDR3 length: 15
clone size: few
D gene: TRBD2
J gene: TRBJ2-3
V gene: TRBV5-1

CDR3 protein: CASSGRGLGEQYF
CDR3 DNA: TGTGCCAGTAGTGGGAGGGGGCTGGGTGAGCAGTACTTC
CDR3 length: 13
clone size: NA
D gene: NA
J gene: TRBJ2-7
V gene: TRBV19

CDR3 protein: CASRLSGDNEQFF
CDR3 DNA: TGTGCCAGCCGCCTAAGTGGGGACAATGAGCAGTTCTTC
CDR3 length: 13
clone size: few
D gene: NA
J gene: TRBJ2-1
V gene: TRBV6-1

CDR3 protein: CSARVSSGNQPQHF
CDR3 DNA: TGCAGTGCTAGAGTATCCAGCGGCAATCAGCCCCAGCATTTT
CDR3 length: 14
clone size: NA
D gene: NA
J gene: TRBJ1-5
V gene: TRBV20-1

CDR3 protein: CASSYWSTGELFF
CDR3 DNA: TGTGCCAGCAGCTACTGGAGCACCGGGGAGCTGTTTTTT
CDR3 length: 13
clone size: few
D gene: NA
J gene: TRBJ2-2
V gene: TRBV5-6

CDR3 protein: CASSQVSDHRKYF
CDR3 DNA: TGCGCCAGCAGCCAAGTGTCAGACCACAGAAAGTACTTC
CDR3 length: 13
clone size: few
D gene: NA
J gene: TRBJ2-5
V gene: TRBV4-1

CDR3 protein: CATSDRSGRGKIPPRSDEQFF
CDR3 DNA: TGTGCCACCAGTGATCGGAGCGGGAGAGGGAAAATCCCCCCTCGGAGCGATGAGCAGTTCTTC
CDR3 length: 21
clone size: NA
D gene: TRBD2
J gene: TRBJ2-1
V gene: TRBV24-1

CDR3 protein: CAISESRPGGNTGELFF
CDR3 DNA: TGTGCCATCAGTGAGTCGCGGCCAGGGGGTAACACCGGGGAGCTGTTTTTT
CDR3 length: 17
clone size: NA
D gene: TRBD1
J gene: TRBJ2-2
V gene: TRBV10-3

CDR3 protein: CASSLAGSGYTF
CDR3 DNA: TGTGCCAGCAGCTTGGCGGGTAGTGGCTACACCTTC
CDR3 length: 12
clone size: NA
D gene: NA
J gene: TRBJ1-2
V gene: TRBV11-2

CDR3 protein: CASSLSSAEGQETQYF
CDR3 DNA: TGTGCCAGCAGCTTATCGAGCGCGGAAGGTCAAGAGACCCAGTACTTC
CDR3 length: 16
clone size: few
D gene: NA
J gene: TRBJ2-5
V gene: TRBV7-3

CDR3 protein: CASSQDPGAVAEQYF
CDR3 DNA: TGTGCCAGCAGCCAAGATCCGGGTGCCGTAGCCGAGCAGTACTTC
CDR3 length: 15
clone size: NA
D gene: NA
J gene: TRBJ2-7
V gene: TRBV3-1

CDR3 protein: CASMDPGNTIYF
CDR3 DNA: TGTGCCAGCATGGATCCCGGAAACACCATATATTTT
CDR3 length: 12
clone size: many
D gene: NA
J gene: TRBJ1-3
V gene: TRBV27

CDR3 protein: CSVGAGSSYNEQFF
CDR3 DNA: TGCAGCGTTGGAGCGGGGAGCTCCTACAATGAGCAGTTCTTC
CDR3 length: 14
clone size: few
D gene: TRBD2
J gene: TRBJ2-1
V gene: TRBV29-1

CDR3 protein: CASSPGLAGYNEQFF
CDR3 DNA: TGTGCCAGCAGCCCGGGACTAGCGGGGTACAATGAGCAGTTCTTC
CDR3 length: 15
clone size: many
D gene: TRBD2
J gene: TRBJ2-1
V gene: TRBV5-1

CDR3 protein: CASSEAANEKLFF
CDR3 DNA: TGTGCCAGCAGTGAAGCGGCCAATGAAAAACTGTTTTTT
CDR3 length: 13
clone size: few
D gene: NA
J gene: TRBJ1-4
V gene: TRBV6-1

CDR3 protein: CASSPGTRMDEQYF
CDR3 DNA: TGTGCCAGCAGCCCCGGGACTAGAATGGACGAGCAGTACTTC
CDR3 length: 14
clone size: NA
D gene: TRBD2
J gene: TRBJ2-7
V gene: TRBV11-3